The TCR beta chain under discussion was sequenced for a study of memory CD8 T cells in hepatitis C reinfection. Indicated time point: pre-reinfection, 55 to 20 weeks before reinfection detection. TCR sequencing was done directly ex vivo on sorted cells, without expansion in vitro. The CDR3 spans 14 residues. The V end was cut by 0 bases, the J end by 6 bases, with 6 bases between. Germline CDR1 reads ENHRY; CDR2 reads SYGVKD. Profiled with immunoSEQ multiplex PCR; TCRdb holds only in-frame clones, not every one. Among tens of thousands of clones listed, 85% to 90% were seen once. This chain links TRBV10-3 with TRBJ1-6; D is unresolved. This receptor was obtained from a man aged 18 to 29 with hepatitis C virus infection. Sequencing was performed on naive CD8+ T cells sorted from blood. The CDR3 reads CAISESTGNSPLHF. CDR3 coding DNA: TGTGCCATCAGTGAGTCGACGGGTAATTCACCCCTCCACTTT.